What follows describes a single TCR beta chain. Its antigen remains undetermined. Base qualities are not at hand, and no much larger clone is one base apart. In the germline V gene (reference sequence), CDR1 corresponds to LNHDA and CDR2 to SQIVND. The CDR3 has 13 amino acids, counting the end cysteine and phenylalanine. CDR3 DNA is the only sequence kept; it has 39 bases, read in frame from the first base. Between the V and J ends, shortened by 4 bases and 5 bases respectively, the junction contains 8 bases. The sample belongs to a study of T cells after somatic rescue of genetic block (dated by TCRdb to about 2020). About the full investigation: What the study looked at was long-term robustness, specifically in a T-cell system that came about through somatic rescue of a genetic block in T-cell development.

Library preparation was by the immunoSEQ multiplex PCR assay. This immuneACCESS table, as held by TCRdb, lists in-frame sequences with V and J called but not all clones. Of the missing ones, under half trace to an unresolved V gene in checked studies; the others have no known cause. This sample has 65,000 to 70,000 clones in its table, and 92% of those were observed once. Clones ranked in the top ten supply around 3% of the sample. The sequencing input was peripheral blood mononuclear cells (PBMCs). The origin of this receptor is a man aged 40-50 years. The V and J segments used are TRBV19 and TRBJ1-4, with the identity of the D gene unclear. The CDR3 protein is CASSTTRNEKLFF. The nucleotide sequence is TGTGCCAGTAGTACCACCCGAAATGAAAAACTGTTTTTT.